The 20 T cell receptor beta chains reported below all come from one sample, sequenced in a study of blood T cell repertoires in COVID-19. Only in-frame clones appear in the TCRdb table, and some are missing; sequencing was by immunoSEQ multiplex PCR. This table has about 35,000 clones, approximately 87% appearing once. What was sequenced was peripheral blood. All receptors come from a human donor in a cohort sampled during active COVID-19.

This sequence joins TRBV5-1 and TRBJ1-2; 9 bases agree with TRBD1. The junction had 4 bases not matched to a gene; V was cut back by 0 bases and J by 4 bases. CDR1 and CDR2 (germline): SGHRS, YFSETQ. The CDR3 is 15 amino acids. In DNA form, the CDR3 reads TGCGCCAGCAGCTTGGCGGGACAGGGTGCCTATGGCTACACCTTC. Translating gives CASSLAGQGAYGYTF. The whole variable domain, filled in from reference TRBV5-1 and TRBJ1-2, reads KAGVTQTPRYLIKTRGQQVTLSCSPISGHRSVSWYQQTPGQGLQFLFEYFSETQRNKGNFPGRFSGRQFSNSRSEMNVSTLELGDSALYLCASSLAGQGAYGYTFGSGTRLTVV.

This chain connects TRBV6-5 to TRBJ1-5, with D perhaps TRBD1 (5 bases). This CDR3 has 14 residues. Deletions cut 7 bases from V and 3 bases from J, with 13 bases between. Germline lookup yields CDR1 MNHEY and CDR2 SVGAGI. The DNA of the CDR3 is TGTGCCAGCACGAATCGACAGAACAATCAGCCCCAGCATTTT. Its translation: CASTNRQNNQPQHF.

V is TRBV5-5 and J is TRBJ2-2; no reliable D call. Trimming left V 0 bases short and J 3 bases short, with 3 bases between. Germline-derived CDR1 and CDR2 are SGHKS and YYEKEE (reference sequence). The CDR3 spans 13 residues. The CDR3 region is CASSLVDTGELFF. Here the CDR3 DNA reads TGTGCCAGCAGCTTGGTCGACACCGGGGAGCTGTTTTTT.

The V gene is TRBV28, the J gene TRBJ1-5; 7 bases line up with TRBD1. CDR1 and CDR2 from the germline V gene are MDHEN and SYDVKM. CDR3 length: 16 amino acids. J lost 4 bases, V lost 7 bases, and 13 bases had no gene match. CDR3: CASIAVATGSNQPQHF. CDR3 DNA sequence: TGTGCCAGCATTGCGGTTGCGACAGGGTCAAATCAGCCCCAGCATTTT.

V and J are TRBV5-1 and TRBJ2-5, with 9 positions matching TRBD1. Germline lookup yields CDR1 SGHRS and CDR2 YFSETQ. With V trimmed by 0 bases and J by 4 bases, 1 base remained unmatched. This CDR3 comprises 14 residues. The CDR3 spells CASSLGQGGETQYF. The CDR3 DNA is TGCGCCAGCAGCTTGGGACAGGGGGGAGAGACCCAGTACTTC.

The gene calls are TRBV4-1 and TRBJ2-5; D not certain. Germline V gene sequence: CDR1 MGHRA, CDR2 YSYEKL. The V gene lost 0 bases and the J gene lost 5 bases, with 10 bases spanning the gap. CDR3 size: 14 residues. The CDR3 is CASSQDLGRETQYF. The CDR3 DNA sequence: TGCGCCAGCAGCCAAGATTTGGGCCGGGAGACCCAGTACTTC.

The chain combines TRBV6-5 with TRBJ2-7, with TRBD2 matching over 13 bases. Germline CDR1 reads MNHEY; CDR2 reads SVGAGI. The CDR3 loop spans 14 amino acids. The V gene end was trimmed by 6 bases and the J gene end by 7 bases; junction bases not matched to a gene: 6. CDR3 sequence (DNA): TGTGCCAGCAGCGCTCCGGGACTAGCGGGAGAGCAGTACTTC. This encodes CASSAPGLAGEQYF.

The genes are TRBV6-5 and TRBJ1-4, with no clear D. Trimming left V 2 bases short and J 8 bases short, with 9 bases between. The germline CDR1 and CDR2 sequences are MNHEY and SVGAGI. The CDR3 length is 13 residues. CDR3 nucleotide sequence: TGTGCCAGCAGTTACACCGTACGGGAAAAACTGTTTTTT. It translates to CASSYTVREKLFF.

The chain is built from TRBV11-3 and TRBJ1-1; tentatively, D is TRBD1 (5 bases). Trimming removed 4 bases at V and 0 bases at J, with 9 bases between. The CDR3 is 14 amino acids. Per germline, CDR1 SGHNT and CDR2 YENEEA. Here the CDR3 DNA reads TGTGCCAGCAGCTCGTCAGGGTTGAACACTGAAGCTTTCTTT. Its protein product is CASSSSGLNTEAFF.

This clone was seen once. The rearrangement links TRBV6-5 to TRBJ1-5, with D maybe TRBD1 (6 bases). The CDR3 sequence is 14 residues long. Trimming took off 6 bases at V and 2 bases at J, with 11 bases between the two ends. Germline assignment: CDR1 MNHEY and CDR2 SVGAGI. CDR3 DNA sequence: TGTGCCAGCAGACAGGGAGAGCGCAATCAGCCCCAGCATTTT. Its translation: CASRQGERNQPQHF.

The chain links TRBV10-3 to TRBJ1-1, with 11 bases matching TRBD1. Germline-derived CDR1 and CDR2 are ENHRY and SYGVKD. The CDR3 runs to 14 residues. Trimming took 6 bases from V and 7 from J; bases not matched to a gene: 7. This chain's CDR3 is CAISLDRGLSEAFF. CDR3 nucleotide sequence: TGTGCCATCAGCCTGGACAGGGGGCTGAGTGAAGCTTTCTTT.

This clone was counted a single time. The rearrangement joins TRBV7-9 to TRBJ1-1; a weak D match, TRBD1 (6 bases). Germline assignment: CDR1 SEHNR and CDR2 FQNEAQ (reference sequence). V lost 3 bases and J lost 7, with 12 bases in between. The CDR3 has 13 amino acids. Written as DNA, the CDR3 is TGTGCCAGCAGCTTTCCAGGGACACTTGAAGCTTTCTTT. It translates to CASSFPGTLEAFF.

The chain is built from TRBV9 and TRBJ2-4; D may be TRBD2 (5 bases). Germline assignment: CDR1 SGDLS and CDR2 YYNGEE. V lost 1 base to trimming and J lost 6 bases, with 14 bases between them. The CDR3 covers 15 residues. CDR3: CASSVSGSQGNIQYF. The CDR3 DNA sequence: TGTGCCAGCAGCGTAAGCGGCAGTCAAGGAAACATTCAGTACTTC.

The V call is TRBV5-1, the J call TRBJ2-5; the match to TRBD2 covers 9 bases. The CDR3 runs to 15 residues. Losses at the gene ends were 4 bases for V and 0 bases for J; bases not matched to a gene: 4. CDR1 is SGHRS and CDR2 is YFSETQ in the germline V gene. The CDR3 DNA reads as TGCGCCAGCAGCCCGGGACTAGCCTACCAAGAGACCCAGTACTTC. Translated: CASSPGLAYQETQYF.

The chain joins TRBV19 to TRBJ2-2, with 9 bases that match TRBD1. From germline, CDR1 is LNHDA and CDR2 SQIVND (reference sequence). The CDR3 sequence is 16 residues long. V shed 6 bases and J 4 bases; nucleotides not matched to a gene: 9. CDR3 sequence (DNA): TGTGCCAGTAGCGAACAGGGGGCAGGAAGCACCGGGGAGCTGTTTTTT. Translation gives CASSEQGAGSTGELFF.

The chain employs TRBV27 and TRBJ1-1; D ambiguous. V shed 3 bases and J shed 0 bases, with 14 bases lying between them. CDR1 and CDR2 from the germline V gene are MNHEY and SMNVEV (reference sequence). CDR3 size: 16 residues. CDR3 protein: CASSLYSGNMNTEAFF. The DNA of the CDR3 is TGTGCCAGCAGTTTGTATAGCGGAAACATGAACACTGAAGCTTTCTTT.

The chain has TRBV5-1 and TRBJ2-5; D is unclear. Trimming cost V 3 bases and J 2 bases, with 2 bases left between them. Germline CDR1 is SGHRS and CDR2 is YFSETQ. There are 11 residues in the CDR3. The DNA of the CDR3 is TGCGCCAGCAGCTCACAAGAGACCCAGTACTTC. Translated: CASSSQETQYF.

This chain uses TRBV7-8 with TRBJ1-2, with 7 positions matching TRBD1. Germline CDR1 and CDR2: SGHVS and FQNEAQ. This CDR3 contains 15 residues. With 5 bases clipped from V and 3 bases from J, the junction kept 9 bases outside the gene matches. CDR3 region: CASSAEGRGDYGYTF. Here the CDR3 DNA reads TGTGCCAGCAGCGCCGAAGGCAGGGGGGACTATGGCTACACCTTC.

This clone was observed once. V gene TRBV28 combines with J gene TRBJ2-2, with D maybe TRBD1 (6 bases). This CDR3 comprises 14 residues. Trimming took 5 bases from V and 6 from J, leaving 13 bases between them. Germline V lookup: CDR1 MDHEN, CDR2 SYDVKM. The CDR3 DNA is TGTGCCAGCAGTAACCCAGGGGTACCCGGGGAGCTGTTTTTT. The encoded protein is CASSNPGVPGELFF.

The rearrangement uses TRBV4-1 and TRBJ1-1; possible D gene TRBD1, 6 bases. CDR1 and CDR2 from the germline V gene are MGHRA and YSYEKL. With 3 bases removed from V and 0 bases from J, the gap between germline ends came to 11 bases. The CDR3 contains 15 residues. This CDR3 reads CASSQPGQLNTEAFF. CDR3 DNA: TGCGCCAGCAGCCAGCCCGGACAGCTGAACACTGAAGCTTTCTTT.